A single sample gave rise to the 7 T cell receptor beta chains below, sequenced in a study of blood T cell repertoires in COVID-19. Sequenced by immunoSEQ multiplex PCR; TCRdb stores in-frame clones only, minus some. This sample has about 64,000 clones, with about 88% found just once. The source material was peripheral blood. The source of these receptors is a man aged 65 to 85 with acute or convalescent COVID-19.

CDR3 sequence reads: CASSPDRQETQYF. In DNA, the CDR3 is TGTGCCAGCAGCCCCGACAGGCAAGAGACCCAGTACTTC. The rearrangement joins TRBV7-3 to TRBJ2-5; D might be TRBD1 (6 bases). CDR1 and CDR2 (germline): SGHTA, FQGTGA. This CDR3 region has 13 residues. Deletions cut 5 bases from V and 2 bases from J, with 9 bases between. Combining the CDR3 with reference TRBV7-3 and TRBJ2-5 gives the whole variable domain GAGVSQTPSNKVTEKGKYVELRCDPISGHTALYWYRQSLGQGPEFLIYFQGTGAADDSGLPNDRFFAVRPEGSVSTLKIQRTERGDSAVYLCASSPDRQETQYFGPGTRLLVL.

V is TRBV11-3 and J is TRBJ2-2, with a tentative D call TRBD1 (5 bases). Trimming cost V 1 base and J 6 bases, with 15 bases left between them. CDR3 size: 16 residues. The germline V gene has CDR1 SGHNT and CDR2 YENEEA. The CDR3 nucleotides read TGTGCCAGCAGCTTAGGACAAGGGGAAACGGCCGGGGAGCTGTTTTTT. It codes for CASSLGQGETAGELFF.

The J gene is TRBJ2-1, the V gene TRBV6-6; 7 nucleotides match TRBD1. Germline CDR1 reads MNHNY; CDR2 reads SVGAGI (reference sequence). The CDR3 covers 14 residues. J lost 2 bases, V lost 6 bases, and 4 bases had no gene match. Here the CDR3 reads CASRTGSPYNEQFF. Written as DNA, the CDR3 is TGTGCCAGCAGGACAGGGTCCCCCTACAATGAGCAGTTCTTC.

V usage is TRBV10-3 and J usage is TRBJ1-5; no firm D call. V shed 10 bases and J shed 4 bases, with 8 bases lying between them. The CDR3 covers 11 residues. Germline V gives CDR1 ENHRY, CDR2 SYGVKD. In DNA form, the CDR3 reads TGTGCCACCGGTTTAAATCAGCCCCAGCATTTT. Protein: CATGLNQPQHF.

The rearrangement uses TRBV14 and TRBJ2-4; TRBD1 matches at 9 bases. Germline-derived CDR1 and CDR2 are SGHDN and FVKESK. The CDR3 runs to 17 residues. V shed 1 base and J 3 bases; nucleotides not matched to a gene: 7. The CDR3 DNA follows: TGTGCCAGCAGCCAAGGCCGGACAGGGGCGAGCAAAAACATTCAGTACTTC. This encodes CASSQGRTGASKNIQYF.

V and J are TRBV18 and TRBJ1-2; 11 nucleotides agree with TRBD1. Germline trimming cut 2 bases from V and 4 bases from J; bases unmatched to any gene: 6. There are 16 residues in the CDR3. Germline-derived CDR1 and CDR2 are KGHSH and LQKENI. CDR3 sequence: CASSPGQGASFYGYTF. As DNA, the CDR3 is TGTGCCAGCTCACCAGGACAGGGGGCTTCCTTCTATGGCTACACCTTC.

The V call is TRBV7-3, the J call TRBJ2-5, with 7 bases that match TRBD2. V shed 6 bases, J shed 2 bases, and the junction held 9 bases outside the gene matches. CDR1 is SGHTA, CDR2 FQGTGA, per germline. This CDR3 contains 15 residues. DNA for the CDR3: TGTGCCAGCAGTCAGGCACTAGCGCCACAAGAGACCCAGTACTTC. As protein: CASSQALAPQETQYF. Based on the CDR3 plus reference TRBV7-3 and TRBJ2-5, the full variable domain is GAGVSQTPSNKVTEKGKYVELRCDPISGHTALYWYRQSLGQGPEFLIYFQGTGAADDSGLPNDRFFAVRPEGSVSTLKIQRTERGDSAVYLCASSQALAPQETQYFGPGTRLLVL.